Listed below are T cell receptor beta chains from one sample, sequenced in a study of vaccination and CD4 T cells after COVID-19. TCRdb redid the calling of the PCR reads with MiXCR, one entry per CDR3 protein. Here the sample spans some 9,900 distinct CDR3 sequences, 30% being singletons. Their antigens remain unidentified. Sequences were derived from CD4+ T cells from blood, cultured in vitro, sampled after SARS-CoV-2 vaccination. These receptors all come from a human donor who had recovered from COVID-19. CDR3s leave out the opening cysteine and the closing phenylalanine or tryptophan.

V	J	CDR3
TRBV6-2/TRBV6-3	TRBJ2-7	ASSLAGGLEQY
TRBV20-1	TRBJ2-3	SPIPGRHTDTQY
TRBV19	TRBJ2-3	ASRGTTDTQY
TRBV12-3/TRBV12-4	TRBJ2-7	ASSFGGSGSSYEQY
TRBV6-1	TRBJ1-3	ASSPTDSRGNTIY
TRBV27	TRBJ1-1	ASTLVPGTEAF
TRBV30	TRBJ2-1	AWNFDRVVYEQF
TRBV4-3	TRBJ1-1	ASSREGTEAF
TRBV19	TRBJ2-1	ASGWGGSSYNEQF
TRBV20-1	TRBJ2-1	SALNRLAGGGQF
TRBV6-2/TRBV6-3	TRBJ2-7	ASSLQAPYEQY
TRBV6-1	TRBJ2-6	ASRTNRVLSGANVLT
TRBV20-1	TRBJ2-3	SARALAGGTDTQY
TRBV19	TRBJ1-6	ASSMTGDSPLH
TRBV7-2	TRBJ1-1	ASSPWGTEAF
TRBV28	TRBJ1-1	ASSLLTPGPKSTAF
TRBV5-1	TRBJ2-7	ASSQGGSSYEQY
TRBV7-2	TRBJ2-4	ASSSRPSGQTKNIQY
TRBV30	TRBJ2-5	AWSRTDRQETQY
TRBV12-3/TRBV12-4	TRBJ1-6	ASSFQGPRSPLH
TRBV19	TRBJ2-5	ASRRQGAGETQY
TRBV10-3	TRBJ2-5	AISEGQGGTQH
TRBV4-1	TRBJ2-7	ASSQGRRVSSYEQY
TRBV6-2/TRBV6-3	TRBJ2-5	ASSPGVHYQETQY
TRBV27	TRBJ2-1	ASSKPGQGKF
TRBV7-2	TRBJ2-7	ASSLAHGGEQY
TRBV27	TRBJ2-5	ASSLYRGRVEETQY
TRBV6-1	TRBJ2-1	ATSGVAGANEQF
TRBV7-2	TRBJ2-7	ASSIRSVAGGPTEQY
TRBV5-8	TRBJ2-1	ASSLVDASVNNKQF
TRBV27	TRBJ2-5	ASSTGTKETQY
TRBV27	TRBJ2-7	ASSPKHRDTGEQY
TRBV28	TRBJ2-7	ASSLLGGGLAGAGSYEQY
TRBV11-2	TRBJ1-1	ASSPQPGLNTEAF
TRBV20-1	TRBJ2-4	SARSRLAGGGNIQY
TRBV6-2/TRBV6-3	TRBJ2-7	ASSYYPGRTRYEQY
TRBV27	TRBJ1-1	ASRGQGLRGGEAF
TRBV28	TRBJ2-1	ASRGSGRAYNEQF
TRBV7-2	TRBJ2-7	ASTPPGGIYEQY
TRBV7-2	TRBJ1-1	ASSLGWQRREAF
TRBV18	TRBJ1-2	ASSPAGYGYT
TRBV6-1	TRBJ1-2	ASSRDRVGGYT
TRBV20-1	TRBJ1-3	SARLQSSGNTIY
TRBV7-2	TRBJ1-2	ASSFLRQGDGYT
TRBV7-2	TRBJ2-3	ASSLVQARGRLTDTQY
TRBV4-1	TRBJ2-6	ASSQGMGQGGSSGANVLT